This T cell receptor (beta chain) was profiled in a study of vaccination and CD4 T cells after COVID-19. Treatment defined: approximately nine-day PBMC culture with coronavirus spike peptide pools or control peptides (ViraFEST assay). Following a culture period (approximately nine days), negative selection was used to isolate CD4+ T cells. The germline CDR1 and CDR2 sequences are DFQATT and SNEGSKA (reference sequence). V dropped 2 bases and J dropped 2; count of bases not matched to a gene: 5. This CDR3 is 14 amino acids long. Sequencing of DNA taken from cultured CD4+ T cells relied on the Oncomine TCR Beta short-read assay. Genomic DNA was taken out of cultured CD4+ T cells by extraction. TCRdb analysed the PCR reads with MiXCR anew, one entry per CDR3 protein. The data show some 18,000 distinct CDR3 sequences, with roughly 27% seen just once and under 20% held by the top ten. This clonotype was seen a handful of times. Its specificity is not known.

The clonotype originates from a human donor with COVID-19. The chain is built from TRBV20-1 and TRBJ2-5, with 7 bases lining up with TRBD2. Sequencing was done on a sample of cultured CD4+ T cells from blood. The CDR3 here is CSARNRAGQETQYF. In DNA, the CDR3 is TGCAGTGCTAGAAACCGAGCGGGACAAGAGACCCAGTACTTC.